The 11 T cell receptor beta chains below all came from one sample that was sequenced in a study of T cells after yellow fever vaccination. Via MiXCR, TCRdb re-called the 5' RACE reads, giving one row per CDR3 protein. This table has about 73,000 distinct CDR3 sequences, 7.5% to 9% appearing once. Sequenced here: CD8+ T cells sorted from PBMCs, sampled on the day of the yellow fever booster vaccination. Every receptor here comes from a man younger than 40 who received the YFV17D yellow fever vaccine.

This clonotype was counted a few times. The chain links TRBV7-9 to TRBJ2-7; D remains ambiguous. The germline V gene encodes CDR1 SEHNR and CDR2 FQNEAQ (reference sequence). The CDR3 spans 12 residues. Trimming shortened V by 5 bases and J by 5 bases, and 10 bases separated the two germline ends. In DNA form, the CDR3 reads TGTGCCAGCAGCCGCCGACCAAACGAGCAGTACTTC. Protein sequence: CASSRRPNEQYF.

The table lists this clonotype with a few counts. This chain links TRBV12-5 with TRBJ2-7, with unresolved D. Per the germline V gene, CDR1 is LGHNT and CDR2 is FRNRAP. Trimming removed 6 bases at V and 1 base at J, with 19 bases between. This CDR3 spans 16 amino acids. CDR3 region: CASGWTLDTASYEQYF. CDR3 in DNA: TGTGCTAGTGGGTGGACCTTAGACACTGCTTCCTACGAGCAGTACTTC.

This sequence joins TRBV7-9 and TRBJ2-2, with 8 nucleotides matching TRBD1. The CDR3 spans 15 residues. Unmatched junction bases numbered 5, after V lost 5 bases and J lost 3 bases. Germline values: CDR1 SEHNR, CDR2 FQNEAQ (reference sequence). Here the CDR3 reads CASSDRGRDTGELFF. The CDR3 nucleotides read TGTGCCAGCAGCGACAGGGGCCGGGACACCGGGGAGCTGTTTTTT.

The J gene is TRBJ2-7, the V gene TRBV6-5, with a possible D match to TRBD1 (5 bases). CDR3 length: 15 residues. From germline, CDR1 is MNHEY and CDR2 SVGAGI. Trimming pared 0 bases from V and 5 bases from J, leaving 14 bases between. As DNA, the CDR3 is TGTGCCAGCAGTTACTCGATGGGGCTCGTGCACGAGCAGTACTTC. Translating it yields CASSYSMGLVHEQYF.

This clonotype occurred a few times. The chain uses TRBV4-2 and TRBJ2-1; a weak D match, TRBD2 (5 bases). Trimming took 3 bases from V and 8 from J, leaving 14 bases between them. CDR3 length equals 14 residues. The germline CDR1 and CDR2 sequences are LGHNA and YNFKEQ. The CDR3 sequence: CASSHLLEQYEQFF. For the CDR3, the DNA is TGTGCCAGCAGCCACCTACTAGAACAATATGAGCAGTTCTTC.

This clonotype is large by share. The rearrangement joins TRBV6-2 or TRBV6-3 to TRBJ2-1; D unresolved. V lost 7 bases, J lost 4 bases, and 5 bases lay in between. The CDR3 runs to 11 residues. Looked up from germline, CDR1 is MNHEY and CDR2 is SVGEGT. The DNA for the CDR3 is TGTGCCAGCAATAAATACAATGAGCAGTTCTTC. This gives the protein CASNKYNEQFF.

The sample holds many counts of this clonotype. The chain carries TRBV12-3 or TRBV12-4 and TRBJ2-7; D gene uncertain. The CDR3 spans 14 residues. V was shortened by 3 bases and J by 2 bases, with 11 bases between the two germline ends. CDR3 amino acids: CASSFDTWTYEQYF. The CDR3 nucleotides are TGTGCCAGCAGTTTTGACACGTGGACCTACGAGCAGTACTTC.

The CDR3 is CASSIGREGEQYF. In nucleotides, the CDR3 is TGTGCCAGCAGCATAGGAAGGGAGGGTGAGCAGTACTTC. The rearrangement joins TRBV7-3 to TRBJ2-7; 7 positions match TRBD2. There are 13 residues in the CDR3. Unmatched junction bases numbered 8, after V lost 5 bases and J lost 7 bases. In germline, CDR1 is SGHTA, CDR2 FQGTGA.

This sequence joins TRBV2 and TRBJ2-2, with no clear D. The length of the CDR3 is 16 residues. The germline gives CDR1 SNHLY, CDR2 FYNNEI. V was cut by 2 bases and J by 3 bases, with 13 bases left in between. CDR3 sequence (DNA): TGTGCCAGCAGTGAACTAGAAACACCCGACACCGGGGAGCTGTTTTTT. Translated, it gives CASSELETPDTGELFF.

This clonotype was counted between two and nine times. For the CDR3, the DNA is TGCAGTGCTAGAGACCTAGCGGACCCCTGGAATGAGCAGTTCTTC. Its translation: CSARDLADPWNEQFF. The chain is built from TRBV20-1 and TRBJ2-1, with 7 positions matching TRBD2. From germline, CDR1 is DFQATT and CDR2 SNEGSKA (reference sequence). Unmatched junction bases numbered 9, after V lost 0 bases and J lost 7 bases. This CDR3 region has 15 residues.

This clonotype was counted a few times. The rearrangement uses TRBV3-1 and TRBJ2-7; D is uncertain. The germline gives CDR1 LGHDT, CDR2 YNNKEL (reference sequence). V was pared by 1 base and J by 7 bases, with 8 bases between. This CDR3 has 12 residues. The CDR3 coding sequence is TGTGCCAGCAGCCAAGTTGGTTGGGAGCAGTACTTC. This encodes CASSQVGWEQYF.